This T cell receptor beta chain is from a study of CD8 T cells in ankylosing spondylitis. Study-wide findings and caveats: A motif in TCR beta, a set of roughly eight highly homologous variants, appeared characteristic of ankylosing spondylitis blood.

This clonotype was found a few times. Its specificity is unknown. MiXCR, applied by TCRdb to the 5' RACE reads, yields one record per CDR3 protein. The repertoire consists of 400,000 or so distinct CDR3 sequences, with roughly 25% occurring once and the leading ten covering 0.85% to 1%. V lost 6 bases, J lost 6 bases, and 15 bases lay in between. The germline gives CDR1 ENHRY, CDR2 SYGVKD. The CDR3 totals 14 residues. This chain links TRBV10-3 with TRBJ2-1; D is perhaps TRBD2 (5 bases). The sequenced material came from blood, either unsorted or a sorted T cell fraction (not recorded which). This clonotype originated in a male donor with ankylosing spondylitis. The CDR3 DNA reads TGTGCCATCAGCCCCGGACTCTTAGTCAATGAGCAGTTCTTC. Translation: CAISPGLLVNEQFF.